This T cell receptor (beta chain) was observed in a study of CD8 T cells in Susac syndrome. Deletions cut 0 bases from V and 8 bases from J, with 22 bases between. The CDR3 is made up of 17 amino acids. Germline values: CDR1 MNHEY, CDR2 SMNVEV (reference sequence). Random hexamers served to reverse transcribe roughly 0.45 to 1 ug RNA. Using its own MiXCR run on the immunoSEQ multiplex PCR reads, TCRdb lists one record per CDR3 protein. The sample contains roughly 200,000 distinct CDR3 sequences, 95% of which appear only once. The chain joins TRBV27 to TRBJ1-2, with D perhaps TRBD1 (5 bases). The receptor was isolated from a human donor with multiple sclerosis. Sequenced: CD4+ T cells from PBMCs. The CDR3 coding sequence is TGTGCCAGCAGTTTATCGCGGGGGGGTCGCGAAGGGGAAGGCTACACCTTC. It codes for CASSLSRGGREGEGYTF.